Listed below are T cell receptor beta chains from one sample, sequenced in a study of regulatory T cells in long-lasting Graves disease. TCRdb reprocessed the multiplex PCR reads with MiXCR, giving one entry per CDR3 protein. The sample has roughly 500,000 distinct CDR3 sequences; more than 10% are singletons. These data also featured in a second study, about T cells in Graves' hyperthyroidism and ophthalmopathy.

The material was peripheral blood mononuclear cells (PBMCs), obtained at new diagnosis, from a patient treated with antithyroid drugs. Receptor source: a woman between 25 and 40 years old with Graves disease. The CDR3 runs from the conserved cysteine through the conserved F or W. The D gene is left open where the match is weak. A row's size may be missing; if present it is once, few, many or a size class.

CDR3,DNA,J,D,size,V,length
CASSLKTSGGHAPYNEQFF,TGTGCCAGCAGCCTCAAGACTAGCGGGGGCCATGCACCCTACAATGAGCAGTTCTTC,TRBJ2-1,TRBD2,few,TRBV7-9,19
CASSQPERGTNTQYF,TGCGCCAGCAGCCAACCGGAAAGGGGAACAAATACGCAGTATTTT,TRBJ2-3,-,many,TRBV4-3,15
CASSLVRVLTTQYNEQFF,TGTGCCAGCAGCTTGGTTAGGGTCTTGACTACCCAATACAATGAGCAGTTCTTC,TRBJ2-1,-,many,TRBV5-1,18
CSARSRTVNNSPLHF,TGCAGTGCTAGATCCCGGACTGTGAATAATTCACCCCTCCACTTT,TRBJ1-6,-,-,TRBV20-1,15
CSVGVGYEQYF,TGCAGCGTTGGCGTCGGCTACGAGCAGTACTTC,TRBJ2-7,-,few,TRBV29-1,11
CASRQREVGGYGYTF,TGTGCCAGCAGGCAGAGAGAGGTCGGTGGCTATGGCTACACCTTC,TRBJ1-2,-,many,TRBV2,15
CASSVMGDKETQYF,TGTGCCAGCAGCGTAATGGGGGACAAAGAGACCCAGTACTTC,TRBJ2-5,-,-,TRBV9,14
CASSLLMGSGSGETQYF,TGTGCCAGCAGTTTATTAATGGGTAGCGGGAGCGGAGAGACCCAGTACTTC,TRBJ2-5,TRBD2,many,TRBV28,17
CASPPANQKGQPQHF,TGTGCCTCCCCCCCAGCGAACCAAAAGGGTCAGCCCCAGCATTTT,TRBJ1-5,-,many,TRBV28,15
CASSQDSSGYGQPQHF,TGCGCCAGCAGCCAAGATTCTTCAGGGTATGGTCAGCCCCAGCATTTT,TRBJ1-5,-,-,TRBV4-1,16
CASQENSGYNEQFF,TGTGCCAGCCAGGAGAATTCGGGGTACAATGAGCAGTTCTTC,TRBJ2-1,-,-,TRBV6-2/TRBV6-3,14
CSASLDTNTEAFF,TGCAGTGCTAGTCTTGACACGAACACTGAAGCTTTCTTT,TRBJ1-1,-,few,TRBV20-1,13
CAYAGSFYNEQFF,TGTGCCTATGCGGGATCCTTCTACAATGAGCAGTTCTTC,TRBJ2-1,-,many,TRBV5-8,13
CASSVDASAGGPGTDTQYF,TGTGCCAGCAGCGTAGATGCGTCAGCGGGAGGGCCAGGCACAGATACGCAGTATTTT,TRBJ2-3,TRBD2,-,TRBV9,19
CASSAMIATNEKLFF,TGTGCCAGCAGTGCGATGATTGCGACTAATGAAAAACTGTTTTTT,TRBJ1-4,-,many,TRBV2,15
CSATQTGNGYTF,TGCAGTGCTACCCAGACAGGGAATGGCTACACCTTC,TRBJ1-2,TRBD1,many,TRBV20-1,12
CASSLVPSDYEQFF,TGTGCCAGCAGCTTAGTCCCCTCAGATTATGAGCAGTTCTTC,TRBJ2-1,-,few,TRBV7-2,14
CASGRGLGSQYF,TGTGCCAGCGGTCGGGGGCTGGGGTCCCAGTACTTC,TRBJ2-5,-,many,TRBV6-2/TRBV6-3,12
CASSLARGTSRYNEQFF,TGTGCCAGCAGCTTAGCCAGAGGGACTAGCCGTTACAATGAGCAGTTCTTC,TRBJ2-1,TRBD2,many,TRBV7-8,17
CASSEDAAHGYTF,TGTGCCAGCAGTGAGGATGCGGCGCATGGCTACACCTTC,TRBJ1-2,-,few,TRBV2,13
CASSPGTDSNQPQHF,TGTGCCAGCAGTCCCGGGACAGATAGCAATCAGCCCCAGCATTTT,TRBJ1-5,TRBD1,many,TRBV5-1,15
CASTPDRSYNEQFF,TGTGCCAGCACCCCGGACAGGTCCTACAATGAGCAGTTCTTC,TRBJ2-1,TRBD1,many,TRBV6-2/TRBV6-3,14
CASRKGTGLGYEQYF,TGTGCCAGCAGAAAAGGGACAGGGCTTGGCTACGAGCAGTACTTC,TRBJ2-7,TRBD1,many,TRBV28,15
CASREQGAGSYEQYF,TGTGCCAGCAGAGAGCAGGGCGCTGGGTCCTACGAGCAGTACTTC,TRBJ2-7,-,many,TRBV28,15
CSARDLRTGRYEQYF,TGCAGTGCTAGAGATCTGAGGACAGGTCGCTACGAGCAGTACTTC,TRBJ2-7,TRBD1,-,TRBV20-1,15
CSVGGSGANVLTF,TGCAGCGTTGGGGGATCTGGGGCCAACGTCCTGACTTTC,TRBJ2-6,-,few,TRBV20-1,13
CSASIQQKYNEQFF,TGCAGTGCTAGTATCCAGCAGAAATACAATGAGCAGTTCTTC,TRBJ2-1,-,many,TRBV20-1,14
CASSLSIGGSSYEQYF,TGTGCCAGCAGCTTATCAATTGGCGGGAGCTCCTACGAGCAGTACTTC,TRBJ2-7,TRBD2,few,TRBV5-6,16
CASSTFAGTGDPNEQFF,TGTGCCAGCAGCACCTTTGCCGGGACAGGGGACCCGAATGAGCAGTTCTTC,TRBJ2-1,TRBD1,many,TRBV11-2,17
CASRTDRGDYEQYF,TGTGCCAGCAGAACGGACAGGGGGGACTACGAGCAGTACTTC,TRBJ2-7,TRBD1,many,TRBV6-2/TRBV6-3,14
CASSLTGGIRPYEQYF,TGTGCCAGCAGTTTGACAGGGGGAATTCGTCCCTACGAGCAGTACTTC,TRBJ2-7,TRBD1,few,TRBV12-3/TRBV12-4,16
CASSQTGANTDTQYF,TGCGCCAGCAGCCAGACAGGGGCCAACACAGATACGCAGTATTTT,TRBJ2-3,TRBD1,few,TRBV5-1,15
CASAGTSNEQFF,TGTGCCAGCGCCGGGACAAGCAATGAGCAGTTCTTC,TRBJ2-1,-,-,TRBV9,12
CASSESDIGNTIYF,TGTGCCAGCAGTGAATCGGACATTGGAAACACCATATATTTT,TRBJ1-3,-,many,TRBV28,14
CASSSLAGWGSEQFF,TGTGCCAGCTCGTCACTAGCGGGTTGGGGTAGTGAGCAGTTCTTC,TRBJ2-1,TRBD2,few,TRBV18,15
CASSLGAGGNSPLHF,TGTGCCAGCAGTTTGGGCGCCGGGGGTAATTCACCCCTCCACTTT,TRBJ1-6,-,few,TRBV28,15
CASERQGSENTEAFF,TGTGCCAGTGAGCGACAGGGGTCCGAAAACACTGAAGCTTTCTTT,TRBJ1-1,TRBD1,few,TRBV19,15
CAWSLQGDAEAFF,TGTGCCTGGAGTTTGCAGGGGGACGCCGAAGCTTTCTTT,TRBJ1-1,TRBD1,many,TRBV30,13
CASSPTASTDTQYF,TGCGCCAGCAGCCCGACTGCTAGCACAGATACGCAGTATTTT,TRBJ2-3,-,many,TRBV5-1,14
CASSLRPGWTKNIQYF,TGTGCCAGCAGTTTACGGCCGGGGTGGACCAAAAACATTCAGTACTTC,TRBJ2-4,-,many,TRBV27,16
CASSLAPGSQAFF,TGTGCCAGCAGTTTAGCGCCGGGATCCCAAGCTTTCTTT,TRBJ1-1,-,many,TRBV12-3/TRBV12-4,13
CASSSRGFDTGELFF,TGTGCCAGCAGCTCCAGGGGGTTTGACACCGGGGAGCTGTTTTTT,TRBJ2-2,TRBD1,few,TRBV7-9,15
CATSRDGLVLPRSSYNSPLHF,TGTGCCACCAGCAGAGATGGTCTGGTCCTCCCAAGGAGCTCCTATAATTCACCCCTCCACTTT,TRBJ1-6,-,many,TRBV15,21
CASSEAPGNTEAFF,TGTGCCAGCAGTGAAGCCCCCGGGAACACTGAAGCTTTCTTT,TRBJ1-1,-,many,TRBV2,14
CASTTLADQPQHF,TGTGCCAGCACCACCCTCGCGGATCAGCCCCAGCATTTT,TRBJ1-5,-,few,TRBV7-2,13
CASRPAPLGTEAFF,TGTGCCAGCAGACCAGCTCCACTCGGGACTGAAGCTTTCTTT,TRBJ1-1,-,many,TRBV6-1,14
CASSPRSGGTETQYF,TGTGCCAGCAGCCCCCGTTCAGGGGGGACGGAGACCCAGTACTTC,TRBJ2-5,-,many,TRBV7-2,15
CAWSVKGWGTNQPQHF,TGTGCCTGGAGTGTAAAAGGTTGGGGAACCAATCAGCCCCAGCATTTT,TRBJ1-5,-,many,TRBV30,16
CASSPREDGTEAFF,TGTGCCAGCTCACCTCGGGAGGATGGGACTGAAGCTTTCTTT,TRBJ1-1,-,many,TRBV18,14
CASSPPKREASYQETQYF,TGTGCCAGCTCACCACCGAAGCGGGAGGCGTCGTACCAAGAGACCCAGTACTTC,TRBJ2-5,TRBD2,-,TRBV18,18